The clone carrying this T cell receptor (beta chain) was seen more than once but under ten times. Its antigen is as yet unknown. This entry comes from a study of T-cell memory formation after mild COVID-19. Looking at the study overall: Most TCR clusters belonged to a single donor. Broader study findings: That cross-reactive memory joined was suggested by some responding clones appearing in pre-infection memory. Shrinking CD4+ clones resided mostly in CM and EM, and CD8+ ones in EMRA.

TCRdb reprocessed the 5' RACE reads with MiXCR, giving one entry per CDR3 protein. The table lists 400,000 or so distinct CDR3 sequences, 20% of them singletons, with approximately 8.4% in the top ten. This CDR3 spans 15 amino acids. Trimming took 0 bases from V and 3 from J; bases not matched to a gene: 8. CDR1 DFQATT and CDR2 SNEGSKA come from the germline V gene (reference sequence). V gene TRBV20-1 combines with J gene TRBJ2-7, with 7 bases aligning to TRBD1. This receptor was taken from an adult woman who had mild COVID-19 (a few samples of this study predate the infection). Cell type and time point are not known. The sequencing input was PBMCs or a T cell subset sorted from them (not recorded which). CDR3 sequence reads: CSARDLRGGGYEQYF. The CDR3 bases are TGCAGTGCTAGAGATTTGAGAGGGGGCGGCTACGAGCAGTACTTC.